The clone carrying this T cell receptor (beta chain) was recorded at least ten times. The CDR3 is 16 amino acids. V shed 4 bases and J 0 bases; nucleotides not matched to a gene: 2. CDR1 and CDR2 (germline): SGHRS, YFSETQ. This record belongs to a study of blood T cells in healthy people across ages. Primers used in a second PCR of roughly 6 to 11 cycles were a sample-barcoded 5' primer and a J-beta primer mix. TCRdb fed the 5' RACE reads into MiXCR, producing one record per CDR3 protein. The table includes approximately 900,000 distinct CDR3 sequences, around 49% detected once. Sequencing used blood. The source is a man aged 25 to 45 in good health. The V call is TRBV5-1, the J call TRBJ2-3, with TRBD2 matching over 13 bases. CDR3 coding DNA: TGCGCCAGCAGCCCGGGACTAGCGGGGAGCACAGATACGCAGTATTTT. Protein product: CASSPGLAGSTDTQYF.